This T cell receptor beta chain was recovered during a study of tumor T cells in aggressive B-cell lymphoma. TCRdb's table, derived via immunoSEQ multiplex PCR, lists solely in-frame clones and lacks some. The data show roughly 10,000 clones, around 90% seen once. This CDR3 comprises 15 residues. Germline lookup yields CDR1 SGHDT and CDR2 YYEEEE. V lost 0 bases and J 1 base, leaving 8 bases between the germline ends. This receptor was identified in an adult with diffuse large B cell lymphoma. This chain connects TRBV5-6 to TRBJ2-1; D unclear. The sequenced sample consisted of tumor tissue. The CDR3 region is CASSLGPVSYNEQFF. In DNA form, the CDR3 reads TGTGCCAGCAGCTTGGGGCCAGTATCCTACAATGAGCAGTTCTTC.